The clone carrying this T cell receptor beta chain showed up just a few times. Its antigen is not identified. The trim removed 1 base at V and 5 bases at J, leaving 13 bases unmatched. The CDR3 is made up of 19 amino acids. Germline V gene sequence: CDR1 MNHEY, CDR2 SMNVEV (reference sequence). Each CDR3 protein gets one entry after TCRdb re-called the 5' RACE reads with MiXCR. The sample holds around 550,000 distinct CDR3 sequences, 19% seen once. These data are taken from a study of T cells after yellow fever vaccination. On the study more broadly: Libraries from low-cell-number fractions were prepared with the SMART-Seq v4 Ultra Low Input RNA kit.

The study's findings and limits: A large majority of primary-vaccination clones showed up again after the booster (approximately 96% CD4, around 90% CD8).

J is TRBJ2-5 and V is TRBV27, with 13 bases identical to TRBD2. This specimen consisted of PBMCs, obtained 15 days after the yellow fever booster vaccination. The clonotype was recovered from a man aged 30 to 39 who received the YFV17D yellow fever vaccine. Written as DNA, the CDR3 is TGTGCCAGCAGTTTATACCCTCCGGGACTAGCGGGAATGAGGGAGACCCAGTACTTC. It codes for CASSLYPPGLAGMRETQYF.